This record concerns one TCR beta chain sequence. V lost 5 bases, J lost 6 bases, and 5 bases stayed unmatched. Looked up from germline, CDR1 is SGHTS and CDR2 is YDEGEE. The CDR3 is 13 amino acids. The sample comes from a study of blood T cell repertoires in COVID-19. Study-level information: The samples span acute and convalescent COVID-19 from the United States, Italy and Spain.

Method: immunoSEQ multiplex PCR; TCRdb's copy keeps in-frame clones and lacks some. The sample shows 300,000 to 350,000 clones, 80% to 90% of them seen only once. Sample: PBMCs or T cells enriched from blood (not recorded which). This sequence was found in a man aged 30 to 39 who had recovered from COVID-19. The chain recombines TRBV5-8 with TRBJ2-7; 10 bases fit TRBD2. This CDR3 is CASRKRGGSEQYF. CDR3 nucleotides: TGTGCCAGCAGAAAGCGGGGGGGTAGCGAGCAGTACTTC.